The 2 T cell receptor beta chains presented below share a single source sample, sequenced in a study of cytomegalovirus exposure and HLA in healthy donors. Assay: immunoSEQ multiplex PCR; the TCRdb copy retains only in-frame clones and omits some. The sample gives about 160,000 clones, about 90% of which show up once; 4% to 5% is in the top ten. Input material: PBMCs. All receptors derive from a man aged 18-30 years in good health and CMV-seropositive.

This rearrangement joins TRBV5-1 to TRBJ2-1; possibly TRBD2 for D (7 bases). V dropped 4 bases and J dropped 0 bases, with 17 bases sitting between them. The CDR3 covers 17 residues. Germline V lookup: CDR1 SGHRS, CDR2 YFSETQ. The CDR3 nucleotides are TGCGCCAGCAGCGGGGGGGCCAGTACGACCTCCTACAATGAGCAGTTCTTC. Protein sequence: CASSGGASTTSYNEQFF.

The genes are TRBV7-2 and TRBJ2-7, with a tentative D call TRBD1 (6 bases). Trimming removed 5 bases from V and 7 bases from J, with 12 bases in between. The CDR3 runs to 12 residues. Germline CDR1 reads SGHTA; CDR2 reads FQGNSA. This chain's CDR3 is CASSEQGWEQYF. DNA of the CDR3: TGTGCCAGCAGCGAACAGGGTTGGGAGCAGTACTTC. Full variable domain (outside the CDR3, taken from reference TRBV7-2 and TRBJ2-7): GAGVSQSPSNKVTEKGKDVELRCDPISGHTALYWYRQSLGQGLEFLIYFQGNSAPDKSGLPSDRFSAERTGGSVSTLTIQRTQQEDSAVYLCASSEQGWEQYFGPGTRLTVT.